Each of the 7 T cell receptor beta chains below was sequenced from the same sample in a study of blood T cell repertoires in COVID-19 (dated by TCRdb to about 2020). Library method: the immunoSEQ multiplex PCR assay. The clones in this table, taken by TCRdb from immuneACCESS, are in-frame only. Not every clone is retained; where verified, under half of the shortfall comes from an unresolved V gene, and the cause of the rest is unknown. The sample table holds 200,000 to 300,000 clones, of which 75% to 85% were seen once. The ten biggest clones cover around 11% of the sample. Sequencing was carried out using peripheral blood. The receptors stem from a woman aged 60-75 years with active or convalescent COVID-19.

This clone was picked up a small number of times. This chain uses TRBV6-5 with TRBJ1-1, with D possibly matching TRBD1 (5 bases). CDR1 and CDR2 from the germline V gene are MNHEY and SVGAGI. The ends were cut back, 4 bases at V and 3 bases at J, with 15 bases in the middle. The CDR3 spans 15 residues. This CDR3 is CASSFGGVGDTEAFF. The CDR3 nucleotides read TGTGCCAGCAGTTTCGGGGGGGTAGGTGACACTGAAGCTTTCTTT.

The CDR3 loop is CASSRAGGPGTQYF. DNA of the CDR3: TGTGCCAGCAGTCGAGCGGGGGGCCCAGGTACGCAGTATTTT. The chain is built from TRBV2 and TRBJ2-3; 9 nucleotides agree with TRBD2. The CDR3 consists of 14 residues. V dropped 5 bases and J dropped 8; count of bases not matched to a gene: 8. The germline CDR1 and CDR2 sequences are SNHLY and FYNNEI.

The rearrangement uses TRBV6-5 and TRBJ1-6, with TRBD1 as a possible D gene (5 bases). Looked up from germline, CDR1 is MNHEY and CDR2 is SVGAGI. The CDR3 extends over 14 amino acids. V lost 5 bases and J 1 base, leaving 6 bases between the germline ends. Here the CDR3 reads CASSQGSYNSPLHF. The CDR3 DNA reads as TGTGCCAGCAGTCAGGGTTCCTATAATTCACCCCTCCACTTT.

V usage is TRBV3-1 (or the pseudogene TRBV3-2) and J usage is TRBJ1-5; D remains ambiguous. This CDR3 has 15 amino acids. CDR1 and CDR2 (germline): LGHDT, YNNKEL (reference sequence). V lost 1 base to trimming and J lost 0 bases, with 7 bases between them. The CDR3 loop is CASSQGEYSNQPQHF. Written as DNA, the CDR3 is TGTGCCAGCAGCCAAGGGGAGTATAGCAATCAGCCCCAGCATTTT.

The chain is built from TRBV12-5 and TRBJ2-5, with a weak D call TRBD2 (6 bases). The CDR3 loop spans 19 amino acids. The germline gives CDR1 LGHNT, CDR2 FRNRAP. The ends were cut back, 5 bases at V and 4 bases at J, with 29 bases in the middle. The CDR3 DNA follows: TGTGCTAGTGGTACCGGAGTAGCGGTTTGGCCCGGGGGTGGAGAGACCCAGTACTTC. This gives the protein CASGTGVAVWPGGGETQYF.

The chain has TRBV19 and TRBJ1-1; D remains ambiguous. The CDR3 consists of 13 residues. Trimming left V 1 base short and J 7 bases short, with 10 bases between. From germline, CDR1 is LNHDA and CDR2 SQIVND (reference sequence). CDR3 in amino acids: CASSIGFGSEAFF. Written as DNA, the CDR3 is TGTGCCAGTAGTATAGGTTTTGGTAGTGAAGCTTTCTTT.

The rearrangement links TRBV2 to TRBJ2-1; D is unclear. Trimming took off 3 bases at V and 12 bases at J, with 9 bases between the two ends. CDR1 is SNHLY and CDR2 is FYNNEI in the germline V gene. This CDR3 comprises 11 residues. The CDR3 protein is CASSDSFGQFF. CDR3 DNA sequence: TGTGCCAGCAGTGACAGTTTTGGGCAGTTCTTC.